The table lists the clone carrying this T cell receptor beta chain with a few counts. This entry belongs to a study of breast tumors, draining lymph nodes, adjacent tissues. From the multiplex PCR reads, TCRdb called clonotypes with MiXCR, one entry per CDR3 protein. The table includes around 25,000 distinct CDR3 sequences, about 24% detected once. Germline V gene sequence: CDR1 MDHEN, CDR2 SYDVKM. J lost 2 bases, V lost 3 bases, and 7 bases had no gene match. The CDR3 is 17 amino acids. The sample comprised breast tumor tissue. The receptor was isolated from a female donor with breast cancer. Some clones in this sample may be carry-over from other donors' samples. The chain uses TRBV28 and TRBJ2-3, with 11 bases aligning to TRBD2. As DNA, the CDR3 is TGTGCCAGCAGTTTCGATTTGGGACTAGCGGACACAGATACGCAGTATTTT. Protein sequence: CASSFDLGLADTDTQYF.